This TCR beta chain was recorded in a study of blood T cell repertoires in COVID-19 (dated by TCRdb to 2019 to 2021). Background on the whole study: Samples from collaborators originated in the United States, Italy and Spain and spanned both the acute and convalescent phases of COVID-19. The prospective study material was composed of cDNA or gDNA derived from T cells, B-cell-depleted T cells, or PBMCs. Deeply sampled blood TCRbeta repertoires from subjects exposed to, actively infected with, or recovered from COVID-19 were included in the dataset. The repertoires were made available in a free public database intended to serve as a resource for research on the immune response to SARS-CoV-2. Samples were obtained from the ongoing ImmuneRACE study (first 160 participants) and from over a thousand subjects provided by 6 global collaborators. Nearly every sample came with metadata listing a de-identified subject ID, COVID-19 status, age in years and sex. Where available, HLA class I and class II types were obtained from metadata supplied by the sample provider rather than from assay-based typing. Findings and caveats that apply to the study as a whole: Clinical and demographic metadata were provided uncurated, with the amount varying by source and participant.

Note on this clone: Its antigen specificity is not known. No much larger clonotype is one base removed from it; base qualities were not supplied.

Whole blood was collected in K2EDTA tubes by collaborating institutions according to the institutions' own protocols. For TCRbeta analysis, collaborators shipped samples in one of three forms: frozen whole blood, isolated PBMCs, or DNA extracted from either of those sample types. TCRbeta CDR3 regions were amplified from genomic DNA by means of the immunoSEQ Assay, a bias-controlled multiplex PCR. From the authors' description of their analysis: Nucleated cell counts per sample were estimated from amplification of reference gene primers within the assay. Sequence reads were collapsed and filtered to measure the absolute abundance of every unique TCRbeta CDR3 rearrangement. For each sample, productive Simpson clonality was calculated as the square root of Simpson's diversity index over productive rearrangements. In TCRdb, the immuneACCESS table is reduced to in-frame sequences with V and J assigned. These tables do not hold every clone; where another copy was compared, an unresolved V gene accounts for under half, and the others remain unexplained. The V and J calls and the clone size are those of that table, but D and trimming were determined from the DNA. The sample table records roughly 220,000 clones; about 85% of these occur just once. Jointly, the top ten make up about 20% of the sample.

The V end gives up 6 bases and the J end 6 bases, leaving 12 bases in the junction not matched to a gene. CDR1 and CDR2 were assigned from the germline V gene as MNHEY and SVGAGI. Taken from cysteine to phenylalanine, the CDR3 has 15 residues. Only CDR3 DNA remains: 45 bases, in frame from the first base. Sequencing was done on a sample of peripheral blood. The TCR originated in a man aged 25 to 40 with active or convalescent COVID-19. The chain couples TRBV6-5 to TRBJ2-3; TRBD1 matches 7 bases in the middle. This receptor has the CDR3 CASRPGTVGSDTQYF. The sequenced DNA is TGTGCCAGCAGGCCCGGGACAGTCGGCAGCGATACGCAGTATTTT.